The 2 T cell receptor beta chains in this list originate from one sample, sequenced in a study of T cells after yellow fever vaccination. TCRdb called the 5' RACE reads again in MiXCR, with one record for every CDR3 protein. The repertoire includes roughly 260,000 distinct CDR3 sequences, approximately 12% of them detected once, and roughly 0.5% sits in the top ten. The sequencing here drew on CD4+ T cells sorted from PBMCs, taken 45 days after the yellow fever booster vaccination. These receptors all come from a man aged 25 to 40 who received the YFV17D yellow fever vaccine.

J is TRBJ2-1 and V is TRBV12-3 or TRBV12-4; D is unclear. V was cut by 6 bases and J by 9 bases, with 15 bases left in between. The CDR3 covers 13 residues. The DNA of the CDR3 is TGTGCCAGCAGCTCCCTCGTGGGCATTGAGCAGTTCTTC. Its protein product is CASSSLVGIEQFF.

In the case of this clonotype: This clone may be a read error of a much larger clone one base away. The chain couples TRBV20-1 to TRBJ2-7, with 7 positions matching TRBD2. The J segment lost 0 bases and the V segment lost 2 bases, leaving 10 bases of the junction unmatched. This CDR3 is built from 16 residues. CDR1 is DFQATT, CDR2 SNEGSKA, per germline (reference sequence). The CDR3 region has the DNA TGCAGTGCTAGAACGGTCGTCGGGAGGATCTCCTACGAGCAGTACTTC. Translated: CSARTVVGRISYEQYF.